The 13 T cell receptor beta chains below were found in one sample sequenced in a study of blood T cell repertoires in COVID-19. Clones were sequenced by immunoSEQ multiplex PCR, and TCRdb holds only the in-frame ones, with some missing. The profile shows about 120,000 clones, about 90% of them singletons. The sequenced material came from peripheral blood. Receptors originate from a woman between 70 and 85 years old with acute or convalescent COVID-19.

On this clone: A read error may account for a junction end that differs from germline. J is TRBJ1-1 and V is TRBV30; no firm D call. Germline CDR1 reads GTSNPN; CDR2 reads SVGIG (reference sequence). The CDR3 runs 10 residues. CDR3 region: CAWSVPRLGF. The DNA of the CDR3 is TGTGCCTGGAGTGTACCCAGGTTAGGCTTT.

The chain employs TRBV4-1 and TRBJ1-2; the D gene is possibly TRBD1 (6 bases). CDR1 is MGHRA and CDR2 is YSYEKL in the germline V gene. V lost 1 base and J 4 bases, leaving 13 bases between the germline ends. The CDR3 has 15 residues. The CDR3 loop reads CASSQVAGDAYGYTF. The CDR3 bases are TGCGCCAGCAGCCAAGTGGCAGGGGATGCCTATGGCTACACCTTC.

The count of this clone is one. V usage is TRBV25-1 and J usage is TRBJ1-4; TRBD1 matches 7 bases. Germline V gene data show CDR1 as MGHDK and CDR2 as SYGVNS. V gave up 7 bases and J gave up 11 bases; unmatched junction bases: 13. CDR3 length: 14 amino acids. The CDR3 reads CASNRGGRSGKLFF. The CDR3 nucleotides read TGTGCCAGCAACAGGGGAGGAAGGTCCGGGAAACTGTTTTTT.

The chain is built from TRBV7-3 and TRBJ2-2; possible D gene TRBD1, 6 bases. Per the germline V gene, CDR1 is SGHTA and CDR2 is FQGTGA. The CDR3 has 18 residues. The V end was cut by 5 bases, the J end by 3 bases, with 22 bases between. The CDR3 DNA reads TGTGCCAGCAGCGTCACCCACAGGGCAGGAAGGGACACCGGGGAGCTGTTTTTT. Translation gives CASSVTHRAGRDTGELFF. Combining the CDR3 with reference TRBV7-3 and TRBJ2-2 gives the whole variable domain GAGVSQTPSNKVTEKGKYVELRCDPISGHTALYWYRQSLGQGPEFLIYFQGTGAADDSGLPNDRFFAVRPEGSVSTLKIQRTERGDSAVYLCASSVTHRAGRDTGELFFGEGSRLTVL.

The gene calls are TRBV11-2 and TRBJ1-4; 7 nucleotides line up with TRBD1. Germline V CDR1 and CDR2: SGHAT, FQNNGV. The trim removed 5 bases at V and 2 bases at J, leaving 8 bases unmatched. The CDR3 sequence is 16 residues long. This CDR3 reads CASSPVQGRTNEKLFF. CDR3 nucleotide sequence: TGTGCCAGCAGCCCAGTACAGGGGAGGACTAATGAAAAACTGTTTTTT.

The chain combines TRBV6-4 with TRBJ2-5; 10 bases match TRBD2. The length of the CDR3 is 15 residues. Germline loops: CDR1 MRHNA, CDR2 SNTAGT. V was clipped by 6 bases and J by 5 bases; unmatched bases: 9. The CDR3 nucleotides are TGTGCCAGCAGCCTCTCGGGACTAGCGTTCGAGACCCAGTACTTC. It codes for CASSLSGLAFETQYF.

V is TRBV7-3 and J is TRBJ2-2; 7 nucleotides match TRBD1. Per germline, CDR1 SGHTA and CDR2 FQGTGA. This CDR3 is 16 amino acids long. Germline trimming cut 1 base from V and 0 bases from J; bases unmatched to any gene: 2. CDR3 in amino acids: CASSLNGQANTGELFF. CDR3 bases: TGTGCCAGCAGCTTAAACGGACAGGCGAACACCGGGGAGCTGTTTTTT.

The CDR3 region has the DNA TGTGCCAGCAGCCTACCCGAAGTCCGAGCATTAAAGTACACCTTC. It specifies CASSLPEVRALKYTF. The rearrangement joins TRBV14 to TRBJ1-2; D is ambiguous. This CDR3 region has 15 residues. V lost 4 bases to trimming and J lost 11 bases, with 23 bases between them. Germline values: CDR1 SGHDN, CDR2 FVKESK.

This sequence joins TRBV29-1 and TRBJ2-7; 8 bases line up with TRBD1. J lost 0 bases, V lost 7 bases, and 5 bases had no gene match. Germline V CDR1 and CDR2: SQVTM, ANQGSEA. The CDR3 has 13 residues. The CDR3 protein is CSADGTGSYEQYF. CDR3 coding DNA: TGCAGCGCCGATGGGACAGGCTCCTACGAGCAGTACTTC.

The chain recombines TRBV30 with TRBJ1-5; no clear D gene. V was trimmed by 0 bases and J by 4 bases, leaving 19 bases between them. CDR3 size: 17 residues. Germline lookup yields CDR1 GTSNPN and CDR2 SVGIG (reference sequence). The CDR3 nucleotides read TGTGCCTGGAGTGTCCCCCAGATCCGAGGGCCAAATCAGCCCCAGCATTTT. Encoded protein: CAWSVPQIRGPNQPQHF. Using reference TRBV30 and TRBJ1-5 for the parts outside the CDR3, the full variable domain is SQTIHQWPATLVQPVGSPLSLECTVEGTSNPNLYWYRQAAGRGLQLLFYSVGIGQISSEVPQNLSASRPQDRQFILSSKKLLLSDSGFYLCAWSVPQIRGPNQPQHFGDGTRLSIL.

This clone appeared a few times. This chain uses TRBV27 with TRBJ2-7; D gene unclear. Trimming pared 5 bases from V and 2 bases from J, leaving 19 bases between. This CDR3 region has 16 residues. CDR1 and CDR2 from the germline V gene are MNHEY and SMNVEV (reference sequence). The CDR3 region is CASSPIMGPNTYEQYF. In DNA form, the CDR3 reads TGTGCCAGCAGTCCCATTATGGGCCCAAACACCTACGAGCAGTACTTC.

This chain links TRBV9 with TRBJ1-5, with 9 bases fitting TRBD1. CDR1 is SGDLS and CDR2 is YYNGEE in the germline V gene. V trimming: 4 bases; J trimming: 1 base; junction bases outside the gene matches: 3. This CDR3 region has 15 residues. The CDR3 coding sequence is TGTGCCAGCAGCCAGACAGGGGGAAGCAATCAGCCCCAGCATTTT. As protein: CASSQTGGSNQPQHF. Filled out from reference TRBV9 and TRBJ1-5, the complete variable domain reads DSGVTQTPKHLITATGQRVTLRCSPRSGDLSVYWYQQSLDQGLQFLIQYYNGEERAKGNILERFSAQQFPDLHSELNLSSLELGDSALYFCASSQTGGSNQPQHFGDGTRLSIL.

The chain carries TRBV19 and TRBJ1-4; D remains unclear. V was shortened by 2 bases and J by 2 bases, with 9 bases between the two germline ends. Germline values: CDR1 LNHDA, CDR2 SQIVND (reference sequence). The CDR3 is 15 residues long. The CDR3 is CASSIQEDTNEKLFF. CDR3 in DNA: TGTGCCAGTAGTATACAGGAAGACACTAATGAAAAACTGTTTTTT.